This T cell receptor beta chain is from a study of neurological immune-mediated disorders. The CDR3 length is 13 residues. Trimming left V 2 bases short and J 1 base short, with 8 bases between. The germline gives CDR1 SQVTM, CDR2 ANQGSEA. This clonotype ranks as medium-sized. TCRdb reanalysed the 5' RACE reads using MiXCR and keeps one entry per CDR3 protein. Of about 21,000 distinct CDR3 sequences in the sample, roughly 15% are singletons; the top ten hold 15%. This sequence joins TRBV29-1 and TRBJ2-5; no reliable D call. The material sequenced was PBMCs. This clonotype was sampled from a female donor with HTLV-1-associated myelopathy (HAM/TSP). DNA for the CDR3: TGCAGCGTTGAAAGCCGAGTCCAAGAGACCCAGTACTTC. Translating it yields CSVESRVQETQYF.